The rows below give T cell receptor beta chains drawn from one sample of a study of OX40 agonist ivuxolimab in advanced cancers. Data came from immunoSEQ multiplex PCR; TCRdb stores just in-frame clones and leaves some out. The repertoire holds about 29,000 clones, with about 90% as singletons. The input for sequencing was CD4+ or CD8+ T cells sorted from blood, taken in a trial of the OX40 agonist ivuxolimab. The receptors come from an adult with an advanced solid tumor such as melanoma, head and neck, liver or kidney cancer. CDR3s include the opening cysteine and the closing phenylalanine or tryptophan. The D gene is left open where the match is weak. Expanded clones are given a class, and other clones once, few, many or no size at all.

d_gene | j_gene | v_gene | abundance | CDR3nt | CDR3aa
NA | TRBJ2-3 | TRBV18 | NA | TGTGCCAGCTCACCACCGCCAGATACGCAGTATTTT | CASSPPPDTQYF
NA | TRBJ2-7 | TRBV14 | NA | TGTGCCAGCAGCCCAGCGAGTGGCAGGCCATTCTACGAGCAGTACTTC | CASSPASGRPFYEQYF
NA | TRBJ2-7 | TRBV29-1 | NA | TGCAGCGTTGTGGTCAGGGTTTCCGAGCAGTACTTC | CSVVVRVSEQYF
TRBD1 | TRBJ2-5 | TRBV9 | NA | TGTGCCAGCAGCGTAGTGGACAGGGGCGGGGAGACCCAGTACTTC | CASSVVDRGGETQYF
TRBD1 | TRBJ2-1 | TRBV25-1 | NA | TGTGCCAGCAGAGGCTCCGACAGGGATGAGCAGTTCTTC | CASRGSDRDEQFF
NA | TRBJ2-7 | TRBV7-5 | once | TGTGCCAGAAGCCCCACCCCGGGGAACGGACCCTCCGAGCAGTACTTC | CARSPTPGNGPSEQYF
TRBD1 | TRBJ1-3 | TRBV9 | NA | TGTGCCAGCAGCGGAGGGACAGGGGGTGGAAACACCATATATTTT | CASSGGTGGGNTIYF
NA | TRBJ2-5 | TRBV29-1 | NA | TGCAGCGTTGAACTTTGGGGGGATGGGCAAGAGACCCAGTACTTC | CSVELWGDGQETQYF
TRBD1 | TRBJ2-3 | TRBV27 | NA | TGTGCCAGCAGTCACCACGGGACAGGGGGCCAGACAGATACGCAGTATTTT | CASSHHGTGGQTDTQYF
NA | TRBJ1-2 | TRBV7-9 | NA | TGTGCCAGCAGCTTAGGACGGGGTGGGGCGAATGGCTACACCTTC | CASSLGRGGANGYTF
TRBD2 | TRBJ2-7 | TRBV10-3 | NA | TGTGCCCTCCAGCGGGAGGACTCCTACGAGCAGTACTTC | CALQREDSYEQYF
TRBD2 | TRBJ2-7 | TRBV7-2 | NA | TGTGCCAGCAGCTCGTTGTACCTTCTAGCGGGGGGTAAAAACGAGCAGTACTTC | CASSSLYLLAGGKNEQYF
TRBD2 | TRBJ2-1 | TRBV11-2 | NA | TGTGCCAGCAGCTTACAGGGACTAGCGGATTCCTACAATGAGCAGTTCTTC | CASSLQGLADSYNEQFF
NA | TRBJ1-5 | TRBV27 | NA | TGTGCCAGCAGCTCATATAGCAATCAGCCCCAGCATTTT | CASSSYSNQPQHF
NA | TRBJ2-1 | TRBV7-9 | NA | TGTGCCAGCAGCTTTTCTCCCGACAATGAGCAGTTCTTC | CASSFSPDNEQFF
TRBD1 | TRBJ2-1 | TRBV7-3 | NA | TGTGCCAGCAGCTTATCGGGACAGTGGAATCACAATGAGCAGTTCTTC | CASSLSGQWNHNEQFF
NA | TRBJ1-5 | TRBV6-5 | NA | TGTGCCAGCAGTTACTCTAAGGGGAGCAATCAGCCCCAGCATTTT | CASSYSKGSNQPQHF